The 30 T cell receptor beta chains below were found in one sample sequenced in a study of human T cells and chemical hapten exposure. TCRdb re-derived calls from the RACE reads in MiXCR, one entry per CDR3 protein. The table includes 73,000 or so distinct CDR3 sequences, 8.5% detected once. Described time point: patch test 2, 6 weeks after DPC sensitization. Documented treatment: therapeutic diphenylcyclopropenone sensitization with weekly scalp DPC. The source was whole blood, collected in connection with sensitization to the hapten diphenylcyclopropenone (DPC). Source of these receptors: a woman aged 45-60 years with alopecia areata. Some clones in this sample may be carry-over from other donors' samples.

There are a few counts of this clonotype. The gene calls are TRBV11-2 and TRBJ1-4, with D possibly TRBD1 on 5 matching bases. This CDR3 is 17 amino acids long. Trimming left V 2 bases short and J 2 bases short, with 15 bases between. Germline assignment: CDR1 SGHAT and CDR2 FQNNGV. As DNA, the CDR3 is TGTGCCAGCAGCTTAAGAGTCGGGACCGTTACTAATGAAAAACTGTTTTTT. It is translated as CASSLRVGTVTNEKLFF.

This clonotype was seen a few times. This chain uses TRBV7-8 with TRBJ1-2; no definite D call. CDR1 is SGHVS, CDR2 FQNEAQ, per germline. This CDR3 has 12 residues. V was shortened by 5 bases and J by 8 bases, with 12 bases between the two germline ends. The CDR3 reads CASSPVVGGYTF. In DNA, the CDR3 is TGTGCCAGCAGCCCAGTGGTGGGAGGCTACACCTTC.

This clonotype came up a few times. V gene TRBV27 combines with J gene TRBJ1-5; D is possibly TRBD1 (5 bases). Germline loops: CDR1 MNHEY, CDR2 SMNVEV (reference sequence). This CDR3 comprises 13 residues. Deletions cut 5 bases from V and 3 bases from J, with 8 bases between. The CDR3 protein is CASSRQFNQPQHF. In DNA, the CDR3 is TGTGCCAGCAGTAGACAGTTCAATCAGCCCCAGCATTTT.

This chain joins TRBV19 and TRBJ2-7, with D perhaps given as TRBD1 or TRBD2 (6 bases each). Germline CDR1 LNHDA, CDR2 SQIVND (reference sequence). The germline V and J ends were trimmed by 4 bases and 0 bases, with 10 bases remaining between them. The length of the CDR3 is 14 residues. The CDR3 nucleotides are TGTGCCAGTAGTAGTGGGGGGCCCTCCTACGAGCAGTACTTC. This encodes CASSSGGPSYEQYF.

The V gene is TRBV28, the J gene TRBJ2-5; D is undetermined. Germline V gene sequence: CDR1 MDHEN, CDR2 SYDVKM. V was cut by 5 bases and J by 7 bases, with 8 bases left in between. This CDR3 has 11 amino acids. CDR3 DNA: TGTGCCAGCAGTGGGTACCGGACCCAGTACTTC. Protein sequence: CASSGYRTQYF. The whole variable domain, remainder taken from reference TRBV28 and TRBJ2-5, is DVKVTQSSRYLVKRTGEKVFLECVQDMDHENMFWYRQDPGLGLRLIYFSYDVKMKEKGDIPEGYSVSREKKERFSLILESASTNQTSMYLCASSGYRTQYFGPGTRLLVL.

The table lists this clonotype with many counts. The chain employs TRBV12-3 or TRBV12-4 and TRBJ2-3, with D possibly called TRBD1 or TRBD2 (5 bases each). CDR3 size: 14 residues. Between the trimmed V and J ends, which lost 5 bases and 6 bases, there was a span of 15 bases. CDR3 amino acids: CASSPLGPADTQYF. As DNA, the CDR3 is TGTGCCAGCAGTCCTCTGGGACCGGCGGATACGCAGTATTTT.

In its sample, this clonotype was seen many times. The chain is built from TRBV29-1 and TRBJ1-5; 7 bases match TRBD1. Germline V gene lookup returns CDR1 SQVTM and CDR2 ANQGSEA. The V and J ends lost 6 bases and 4 bases, in that order; junction bases with no gene match: 6. The CDR3 is 13 residues long. The CDR3 DNA follows: TGCAGCGTAGGGGGCTCTACTAATCAGCCCCAGCATTTT. Residues: CSVGGSTNQPQHF.

The chain joins TRBV29-1 to TRBJ2-1; 9 bases are a match to TRBD2. Trimming removed 4 bases from V and 9 bases from J; junction bases left unmatched: 13. Germline V lookup: CDR1 SQVTM, CDR2 ANQGSEA. The length of the CDR3 is 15 residues. The CDR3 DNA reads TGCAGCGTTGTTGTTTTGGCTAGCGGGATGGGTGAGCAGTTCTTC. This sequence encodes CSVVVLASGMGEQFF.

The V and J genes are TRBV7-9 and TRBJ1-1; D not resolved. This CDR3 region has 13 residues. V shed 2 bases and J shed 6 bases, with 10 bases lying between them. Germline CDR1 and CDR2: SEHNR and FQNEAQ (reference sequence). CDR3 amino acids: CASSLRGGSEAFF. The CDR3 DNA follows: TGTGCCAGCAGCTTACGAGGAGGATCTGAAGCTTTCTTT.

This clonotype was observed a few times. The CDR3 bases are TGTGCCAGCAGCTCCGGGACTTGGGGCACAGATACGCAGTATTTT. Translation: CASSSGTWGTDTQYF. The chain recombines TRBV7-6 with TRBJ2-3; possible D gene TRBD2, 6 bases. Germline V lookup: CDR1 SGHVS, CDR2 FNYEAQ. The CDR3 runs 15 residues. The V gene lost 4 bases and the J gene lost 1 base, with 12 bases spanning the gap.

This clonotype was counted only a few times. V usage is TRBV6-6 and J usage is TRBJ1-2; no firm D call. Germline V gives CDR1 MNHNY, CDR2 SVGAGI (reference sequence). V was cut by 0 bases and J by 3 bases, with 17 bases left in between. CDR3 length equals 17 residues. The CDR3 DNA reads TGTGCCAGCAGTTACTCTTCGGCAGCCATGACTTACTATGGCTACACCTTC. Its protein is CASSYSSAAMTYYGYTF.

The rearrangement uses TRBV29-1 and TRBJ2-5; no clear D gene. Trimming pared 3 bases from V and 3 bases from J, leaving 14 bases between. The germline CDR1 and CDR2 sequences are SQVTM and ANQGSEA. This CDR3 has 14 residues. DNA of the CDR3: TGCAGCGTTGACGGAAGGAACGAGAAAGAGACCCAGTACTTC. This sequence encodes CSVDGRNEKETQYF.

The chain joins TRBV28 to TRBJ1-1, with 7 bases matching TRBD1. Germline-derived CDR1 and CDR2 are MDHEN and SYDVKM. The CDR3 contains 13 residues. Trimming at V came to 7 bases and at J to 0 bases, leaving 2 bases not matched to a gene. CDR3 sequence (DNA): TGTGCCAGCACTACAGGGGTGAACACTGAAGCTTTCTTT. Residues: CASTTGVNTEAFF.

This sequence joins TRBV28 and TRBJ2-3, with 9 positions matching TRBD2. J was trimmed by 1 base and V by 5 bases; bases with no gene match: 7. There are 16 residues in the CDR3. The germline V gene encodes CDR1 MDHEN and CDR2 SYDVKM. The CDR3 sequence: CASSPLAGDGTDTQYF. DNA for the CDR3: TGTGCCAGCAGTCCACTAGCGGGTGACGGCACAGATACGCAGTATTTT.

This clonotype was recorded at least ten times. This chain connects TRBV12-3 or TRBV12-4 to TRBJ1-5; 9 nucleotides agree with TRBD1. The J segment lost 6 bases and the V segment lost 6 bases, leaving 6 bases of the junction unmatched. The length of the CDR3 is 14 residues. This CDR3 reads CASRGQGGGQPQHF. CDR3 nucleotides: TGTGCCAGCAGGGGACAGGGAGGAGGTCAGCCCCAGCATTTT.

On this clonotype itself: A junction boundary mismatches the germline segment, possibly from a read error. The chain carries TRBV29-1 and TRBJ1-1; no clear D. The CDR3 is 14 amino acids. The V gene's germline CDR1 is SQVTM and CDR2 ANQGSEA. CDR3 residues: CSAETRSLNTEAFF. The CDR3 nucleotides read TGCAGCGCTGAAACCCGAAGTTTGAACACTGAAGCTTTCTTT.

This clonotype occurred a few times. V is TRBV2 and J is TRBJ1-5; 7 bases are a match to TRBD1. Germline trimming cut 4 bases from V and 6 bases from J; bases unmatched to any gene: 3. The CDR3 contains 13 residues. Germline V gives CDR1 SNHLY, CDR2 FYNNEI. CDR3 sequence (DNA): TGTGCCAGCAGTGGGTCAGGGGGTCAGCCCCAGCATTTT. The encoded protein is CASSGSGGQPQHF.

This clonotype showed up many times. Sequence at one end of the junction differs from germline and may be a read error. The J gene is TRBJ1-2, the V gene TRBV13, with D tentatively TRBD1 (5 bases). Germline assignment: CDR1 PRHDT and CDR2 FYEKMQ (reference sequence). This CDR3 is 14 amino acids long. CDR3 residues: CASSLGGTDYDYTF. Written as DNA, the CDR3 is TGTGCCAGCAGCCTGGGGGGGACGGACTATGACTACACCTTC.

This clonotype was recorded many times. The chain joins TRBV5-6 to TRBJ2-1, with 9 positions matching TRBD2. J gave up 4 bases and V 4 bases, and 6 bases lay outside the gene matches. The CDR3 has 15 amino acids. CDR1 and CDR2 (germline): SGHDT, YYEEEE. The CDR3 spells CASSARLAVYNEQFF. The DNA for the CDR3 is TGTGCCAGCAGCGCACGACTAGCGGTTTACAATGAGCAGTTCTTC.

This clonotype was seen repeatedly, ten times or more. This CDR3 is CASSPTEGGNQPQHF. In nucleotides, the CDR3 is TGTGCCAGCAGTCCCACAGAGGGGGGCAATCAGCCCCAGCATTTT. The chain employs TRBV12-3 or TRBV12-4 and TRBJ1-5, with a tentative D call TRBD1 (6 bases). V was pared by 5 bases and J by 2 bases, with 13 bases between. The length of the CDR3 is 15 residues.

The CDR3 protein is CASSPGPGGNIQYF. The DNA for the CDR3 is TGTGCCAGCAGCCCTGGCCCAGGGGGAAACATTCAGTACTTC. J is TRBJ2-4 and V is TRBV7-9; TRBD1 matches 7 bases. The CDR3 is made up of 14 amino acids. V was clipped by 5 bases and J by 6 bases; unmatched bases: 7. Germline V gene sequence: CDR1 SEHNR, CDR2 FQNEAQ (reference sequence).

This clonotype was seen at least ten times. J is TRBJ2-1 and V is TRBV20-1, with 7 bases aligning to TRBD1. The CDR3 covers 15 residues. After removal of 4 bases from V and 0 bases from J, the junction contained 6 bases not matched to a gene. CDR1 DFQATT and CDR2 SNEGSKA come from the germline V gene (reference sequence). This chain's CDR3 is CSAIPGQSSYNEQFF. DNA for the CDR3: TGCAGTGCTATCCCGGGACAGAGCTCCTACAATGAGCAGTTCTTC.

This clonotype was seen ten or more times. The CDR3 loop reads CASSLGQLNTEAFF. As DNA, the CDR3 is TGTGCCAGCAGCTTGGGACAGTTGAACACTGAAGCTTTCTTT. This rearrangement joins TRBV3-1 to TRBJ1-1, with 7 bases identical to TRBD1. V lost 5 bases and J lost 0; bases outside the gene matches: 3. The CDR3 has 14 residues. Germline CDR1 LGHDT, CDR2 YNNKEL (reference sequence).

The V and J genes are TRBV7-8 and TRBJ2-5, with 12 nucleotides matching TRBD2. V was pared by 5 bases and J by 4 bases, with 11 bases of the junction left unmatched. This CDR3 is 17 amino acids long. The V gene's germline CDR1 is SGHVS and CDR2 FQNEAQ. The CDR3 protein is CASSAQLAGGAGETQYF. For the CDR3, the DNA is TGTGCCAGCAGCGCCCAGCTAGCGGGAGGGGCGGGAGAGACCCAGTACTTC.

V is TRBV11-3 and J is TRBJ2-3, with no clear D. Germline V lookup: CDR1 SGHNT, CDR2 YENEEA. The CDR3 extends over 13 amino acids. V dropped 3 bases and J dropped 4 bases, with 8 bases sitting between them. CDR3 sequence reads: CASSFAGSDTQYF. CDR3 in DNA: TGTGCCAGCAGCTTCGCCGGCTCAGATACGCAGTATTTT.

This clonotype was counted at least ten times. This rearrangement joins TRBV7-6 to TRBJ2-3, with D tentatively TRBD1 (6 bases). Germline assignment: CDR1 SGHVS and CDR2 FNYEAQ. The V and J ends lost 5 bases and 2 bases respectively, with 17 bases between them. This CDR3 has 16 residues. CDR3 amino acids: CASSPGHTGVTDTQYF. The CDR3 DNA sequence: TGTGCCAGCAGCCCGGGACATACAGGAGTCACAGATACGCAGTATTTT.

The J gene is TRBJ2-7, the V gene TRBV2; possibly TRBD1 for D (6 bases). Trimming took 7 bases from V and 5 from J, leaving 18 bases between them. The CDR3 spans 14 residues. Germline values: CDR1 SNHLY, CDR2 FYNNEI. The CDR3 loop reads CASTRAQGGDEQYF. The DNA for the CDR3 is TGTGCCAGCACCCGGGCACAGGGTGGAGACGAGCAGTACTTC.

This clonotype was picked up one time. V gene TRBV28 combines with J gene TRBJ1-1; no clear D gene. Germline-derived CDR1 and CDR2 are MDHEN and SYDVKM. The V end was cut by 8 bases, the J end by 5 bases, with 15 bases between. The CDR3 consists of 13 residues. The CDR3 bases are TGTGCCAGCGGGTCTGTGGGTCTGACTGAAGCTTTCTTT. Protein: CASGSVGLTEAFF.

The chain employs TRBV2 and TRBJ2-1; 8 positions agree with TRBD2. The CDR3 is 13 amino acids. V dropped 6 bases and J dropped 14; count of bases not matched to a gene: 12. Germline V lookup: CDR1 SNHLY, CDR2 FYNNEI. The CDR3 spells CASRAGRDYREFF. DNA for the CDR3: TGTGCCAGCAGGGCCGGGAGGGACTATAGGGAGTTCTTC.

With regard to this clonotype: The germline gene is not matched at one end of the junction; a read error may be the cause. This rearrangement joins TRBV12-3 or TRBV12-4 to TRBJ2-1; 12 bases map to TRBD2. The CDR3 covers 11 residues. In DNA, the CDR3 is TGTGCCAGCAGCCGGACTAGCGGGACAATCTTC. It encodes CASSRTSGTIF.